A selection of T cell receptor beta chains follows, all from one sample in a study of T-cell reconstitution after alpha-beta-depleted transplantation in children. MiXCR, applied by TCRdb to the PCR reads, yields one record per CDR3 protein. The profile shows roughly 180,000 distinct CDR3 sequences, 13% to 15% of them singletons. Sample: PBMCs from the stem cell graft donor, taken from the stem cell graft. These receptors were collected from a human donor who donated a stem cell graft to a child with acute lymphoblastic leukemia. CDR3s include the opening cysteine and the closing phenylalanine or tryptophan. The D gene is left open where the match is weak. Clone size, where shown, is once, few, many, or a class for clones that have expanded.

abundance	v_gene	d_gene	j_gene	CDR3nt	CDR3aa
many	TRBV20-1	TRBD1	TRBJ1-6	TGCAGTGCCCGCGCATCCGGGACAGGTTATTCACCCCTCCACTTT	CSARASGTGYSPLHF
many	TRBV27	TRBD1	TRBJ1-1	TGTGCCAGCAGCTCAGCCGGGACAGGGGAGAGAGGAACTGAAGCTTTCTTT	CASSSAGTGERGTEAFF
many	TRBV7-9	NA	TRBJ2-7	TGTGCCAGCAGCAATACAGGCGAGCAGTACTTC	CASSNTGEQYF
NA	TRBV30	NA	TRBJ2-7	TGTGCCTGGAGTGGCTCGAGGCGGAGCTACGAGCAGTACTTC	CAWSGSRRSYEQYF
many	TRBV20-1	NA	TRBJ2-3	TGCAGTGCTAGAGACGGGGGAGTGACAGATACGCAGTATTTT	CSARDGGVTDTQYF
many	TRBV20-1	TRBD2	TRBJ2-5	TGCAGTGCTAGCGGTGAGGGCCTAGCGGGCCCCGGGACCCAGTACTTC	CSASGEGLAGPGTQYF
many	TRBV12-3/TRBV12-4	TRBD2	TRBJ2-5	TGTGCCAGCAGTCCCCCTAGCGGGAGAGCAGAGACCCAGTACTTC	CASSPPSGRAETQYF
NA	TRBV5-1	NA	TRBJ1-5	TGCGCCAGCAGCTTGGCCGGACAGCCGAGGGAGCCCCAGCATTTT	CASSLAGQPREPQHF
many	TRBV29-1	NA	TRBJ2-7	TGCAGCGTTGAAGTTGACCCCTACGAGCAGTACTTC	CSVEVDPYEQYF
NA	TRBV20-1	NA	TRBJ2-5	TGCAGTGCTAGCTTCCCTCCGGTGGGGACCCAGTACTTC	CSASFPPVGTQYF
many	TRBV20-1	TRBD1	TRBJ2-7	TGCAGTGCACAAGGACAGGCGGGTGAAGACGAGCAGTACTTC	CSAQGQAGEDEQYF
NA	TRBV20-1	NA	TRBJ2-7	TGCAGTGCTAGAGATCTAAGGACCTACGAGCAGTACTTC	CSARDLRTYEQYF
many	TRBV20-1	NA	TRBJ2-5	TGCAGTGCCAGAGGCCTAGCACAAGAGACCCAGTACTTC	CSARGLAQETQYF
few	TRBV5-1	NA	TRBJ2-7	TGCGCCAGCAGCTTGGAGGTGTCCTACGAGCAGTACTTC	CASSLEVSYEQYF
many	TRBV5-1	TRBD1	TRBJ2-7	TGCGCCAGCAGAACCGGGACAGGGGCGATCGAGCAGTACTTC	CASRTGTGAIEQYF
many	TRBV4-1	NA	TRBJ1-1	TGCGCCAGCAGCCAAGTTGGGGGCCCTGGGAACACTGAAGCTTTCTTT	CASSQVGGPGNTEAFF
many	TRBV28	NA	TRBJ1-5	TGTGCCAGCACCTTGACCAATCAGCCCCAGCATTTT	CASTLTNQPQHF
many	TRBV11-1	NA	TRBJ2-5	TGTGCCAGCAGCCCGGGAGCAGGGGAGACCCAGTACTTC	CASSPGAGETQYF
NA	TRBV11-2	NA	TRBJ2-3	TGTGCCAGCAGCCTATCCCGGGGCTCGGTGGATGCAGATACGCAGTATTTT	CASSLSRGSVDADTQYF
many	TRBV20-1	TRBD1	TRBJ1-1	TGCAGTGCTAGTTTGACAGGGAGGAACACTGAAGCTTTCTTT	CSASLTGRNTEAFF
many	TRBV28	NA	TRBJ2-1	TGTGCCACCCAGGGGAGGGAATACAATGAGCAGTTCTTC	CATQGREYNEQFF
few	TRBV10-3	NA	TRBJ1-5	TGTGCCATCAGTGAGTCGATAGGGTATCAGCCCCAGCATTTT	CAISESIGYQPQHF
many	TRBV5-1	NA	TRBJ2-2	TGCGCCAGCAGCTTGATCTTTAACACCGGGGAGCTGTTTTTT	CASSLIFNTGELFF
many	TRBV5-6	NA	TRBJ2-5	TGTGCCAGCAGCTTGGAACAGGGCGGCCAAGAGACCCAGTACTTC	CASSLEQGGQETQYF
NA	TRBV5-6	NA	TRBJ1-2	TGTGCCAGCAGTTCCCCCGCGTGGGGGGGTGAACGCTATGGCTACACCTTC	CASSSPAWGGERYGYTF
NA	TRBV27	TRBD1	TRBJ1-1	TGTGCCAGCAGTTTCCACGGGACAGGGGATGAAGCTTTCTTT	CASSFHGTGDEAFF
NA	TRBV12-3/TRBV12-4	TRBD1	TRBJ1-2	TGTGCCAGCAGGCGGGACAGCCACTATGGCTACACCTTC	CASRRDSHYGYTF
many	TRBV10-3	TRBD1	TRBJ1-4	TGTGCCACGGACCCCGGGACAGGGGATGAAAAACTGTTTTTT	CATDPGTGDEKLFF
many	TRBV9	TRBD2	TRBJ2-7	TGTGCCAGCAGCCCCGGGTCTAGCGGGAGGACGGGGCAGTACTTC	CASSPGSSGRTGQYF
NA	TRBV11-3	NA	TRBJ2-1	TGTGCCAGCAGCTTAGTAGTTCTCCCCAATGAGCAGTTCTTC	CASSLVVLPNEQFF
few	TRBV5-1	TRBD2	TRBJ2-1	TGCGCCAGCAGCTGGGGACTAGCGGGCTCTGAGCAGTTCTTC	CASSWGLAGSEQFF
NA	TRBV6-5	NA	TRBJ2-3	TGTGCCAGCAGTTCGGTAGCGGCGGCTATCACAGATACGCAGTATTTT	CASSSVAAAITDTQYF
NA	TRBV20-1	TRBD2	TRBJ2-7	TGCAGCCTTCCCTCATGGACGGGAGGTTCCTACGAGCAGTACTTC	CSLPSWTGGSYEQYF
few	TRBV18	NA	TRBJ2-1	TGTGCCAGCTCACCCCGGACTCGATATGGGTACAATGAGCAGTTCTTC	CASSPRTRYGYNEQFF
many	TRBV10-1	TRBD2	TRBJ2-1	TGCGCCAGCAGTGATAGAGGGAAAAGCGGGAAGGATGAGCAGTTCTTC	CASSDRGKSGKDEQFF
NA	TRBV3-1	NA	TRBJ2-5	TGTGCCAGCAGCCAAGAGGGCCTCTCAGAGACCCAGTACTTC	CASSQEGLSETQYF
NA	TRBV12-3/TRBV12-4	TRBD1	TRBJ2-7	TGTGCCAGCAGTCCAGGACAGGGGGCGTGCGAGCAGTACTTC	CASSPGQGACEQYF
many	TRBV20-1	TRBD2	TRBJ2-1	TGCAGTGCCCCCCTAGCGGGAGGGTTCGATGAGCAGTTCTTC	CSAPLAGGFDEQFF
many	TRBV5-1	NA	TRBJ2-1	TGCGCCAGCAGCTTGGTGGGGGGGCTGGATGAGCAGTTCTTC	CASSLVGGLDEQFF
many	TRBV5-1	NA	TRBJ2-5	TGCGCCAGCAGCTTGGGACACTTTCAAGAGACCCAGTACTTC	CASSLGHFQETQYF
many	TRBV10-2	TRBD2	TRBJ2-1	TGCGCCAGCAGTACGACTAGCGGACAAATTTTCCATGAGCAGTTCTTC	CASSTTSGQIFHEQFF
many	TRBV3-1	NA	TRBJ2-7	TGTGCCAGCAGCCAGCGGGATCCCCTTTACGAGCAGTACTTC	CASSQRDPLYEQYF
few	TRBV4-1	TRBD1	TRBJ1-2	TGCGCCAGCAGCCATTCCGGGACAGGGGGCGCCGGTTTATATGGCTACACCTTC	CASSHSGTGGAGLYGYTF
many	TRBV29-1	NA	TRBJ2-7	TGCAGCGTTGAAGCAGGTCGTAAGCAGTACTTC	CSVEAGRKQYF
NA	TRBV6-4	NA	TRBJ1-1	TGTGCCAGCACCCGTAAGAGGAACACTGAAGCTTTCTTT	CASTRKRNTEAFF
many	TRBV28	TRBD1	TRBJ1-1	TGTGCCAGCGTAGTAGGGGACAGGGACGCTGAAGCTTTCTTT	CASVVGDRDAEAFF
many	TRBV5-1	NA	TRBJ2-2	TGCGCCAGCAGCTTGGAGTGGGGTAGGAACACCGGGGAGCTGTTTTTT	CASSLEWGRNTGELFF
many	TRBV4-1	TRBD1	TRBJ2-1	TGCGCCAGCAGCCAAGTAGGACAGGGGAGGCGTGAGCAGTTCTTC	CASSQVGQGRREQFF
many	TRBV5-1	NA	TRBJ2-5	TGCGCCAGCAGCTTGGCCGGGAGACTAGGAATGGAGACCCAGTACTTC	CASSLAGRLGMETQYF
NA	TRBV11-3	NA	TRBJ2-3	TGTGCCAGCAGCTTACAGGGAATTGCAGATACGCAGTATTTT	CASSLQGIADTQYF
many	TRBV11-1	NA	TRBJ2-5	TGTGCCAGCAGCGCGCGGTTTGGCACAGATTTAGGGACCCAGTACTTC	CASSARFGTDLGTQYF
many	TRBV15	TRBD2	TRBJ2-1	TGTGCCACCAGCAGAGACTCGGCTAGCGGGAGGGGCAGGCAGTTCTTC	CATSRDSASGRGRQFF
many	TRBV7-2	NA	TRBJ1-5	TGTGCCAGCAGCTTAACGCTGGATCAGCCCCAGCATTTT	CASSLTLDQPQHF
many	TRBV20-1	NA	TRBJ2-7	TGCAGTGCTAGTGCTAACCCCTACGAGCAGTACTTC	CSASANPYEQYF
many	TRBV5-4	TRBD2	TRBJ2-1	TGTGCCAGCAGCTTGAGTCTAGCGGGTCCCTACAATGAGCAGTTCTTC	CASSLSLAGPYNEQFF
many	TRBV12-3/TRBV12-4	TRBD2	TRBJ2-1	TGTGCCAGCAGTTCCAACAGCGGGGATGAGCAGTTCTTC	CASSSNSGDEQFF
many	TRBV20-1	NA	TRBJ2-2	TGCAGTGCTAGAGTGGGTTTTCCCGGGGAGCTGTTTTTT	CSARVGFPGELFF